Following are 23 T cell receptor beta chains from one sample sequenced in a study of OX40 agonist ivuxolimab in advanced cancers. TCRdb's table, derived via immunoSEQ multiplex PCR, lists solely in-frame clones and lacks some. Here the sample spans about 100,000 clones, roughly 91% being singletons. This specimen consisted of CD4+ or CD8+ T cells sorted from blood, obtained in a trial of the OX40 agonist ivuxolimab. The receptors shown here come from an adult with an advanced solid tumor such as melanoma, head and neck, liver or kidney cancer.

The chain is built from TRBV10-3 and TRBJ2-5; 7 nucleotides match TRBD2. The germline gives CDR1 ENHRY, CDR2 SYGVKD. The V segment lost 4 bases and the J segment 5 bases; nucleotides outside the gene matches: 4. CDR3 length equals 13 residues. For the CDR3, the DNA is TGTGCCATCAGTGGTGGTAGCGGGGAGACCCAGTACTTC. This sequence encodes CAISGGSGETQYF.

The chain employs TRBV2 and TRBJ1-1; a possible D gene is TRBD1 (5 bases). V dropped 7 bases and J dropped 0 bases, with 18 bases sitting between them. Germline-derived CDR1 and CDR2 are SNHLY and FYNNEI. CDR3 length: 16 residues. The CDR3 sequence: CASNREAGYMNTEAFF. The DNA of the CDR3 is TGTGCCAGCAACCGTGAGGCAGGGTACATGAACACTGAAGCTTTCTTT.

This chain connects TRBV18 to TRBJ2-5; D is unresolved. This CDR3 spans 13 amino acids. Trimming removed 3 bases from V and 2 bases from J, with 7 bases in between. The V gene's germline CDR1 is KGHSH and CDR2 LQKENI. The CDR3 sequence is CASSPMQQETQYF. The CDR3 DNA is TGTGCCAGCTCACCTATGCAGCAAGAGACCCAGTACTTC.

This clone was observed once. CDR3 sequence reads: CASTPGQNKNEQFF. In nucleotides, the CDR3 is TGTGCCAGCACCCCTGGACAGAATAAGAATGAGCAGTTCTTC. V usage is TRBV5-4 and J usage is TRBJ2-1; D perhaps matches TRBD1 (6 bases). Germline lookup yields CDR1 SGHNT and CDR2 YYREEE (reference sequence). V shed 6 bases and J shed 7 bases, with 17 bases lying between them. The CDR3 extends over 14 amino acids.

CDR3 in amino acids: CASSASTAGTYEQYF. CDR3 DNA sequence: TGCGCCAGCAGCGCATCGACAGCTGGTACCTACGAGCAGTACTTC. The chain combines TRBV5-1 with TRBJ2-7; D might be TRBD1 (5 bases). Germline lookup yields CDR1 SGHRS and CDR2 YFSETQ. V was trimmed by 4 bases and J by 2 bases, leaving 16 bases between them. CDR3 size: 15 residues.

The gene calls are TRBV6-6 and TRBJ2-7, with D perhaps matching TRBD1 (7 bases). This CDR3 contains 15 residues. V was cut by 2 bases and J by 4 bases, with 15 bases left in between. Germline V lookup: CDR1 MNHNY, CDR2 SVGAGI (reference sequence). CDR3 coding DNA: TGTGCCAGCAGTTACCCCAAACAGGGGAGGTACGAGCAGTACTTC. Protein sequence: CASSYPKQGRYEQYF.

The gene calls are TRBV7-2 and TRBJ2-2; 7 positions match TRBD1. The trim removed 0 bases at V and 2 bases at J, leaving 3 bases unmatched. There are 16 residues in the CDR3. Looked up from germline, CDR1 is SGHTA and CDR2 is FQGNSA. In nucleotides, the CDR3 is TGTGCCAGCAGCTTAGCCGGGACAGTTAACACCGGGGAGCTGTTTTTT. This sequence encodes CASSLAGTVNTGELFF.

The V call is TRBV7-2, the J call TRBJ1-4; 8 nucleotides match TRBD1. From germline, CDR1 is SGHTA and CDR2 FQGNSA. V trimming: 4 bases; J trimming: 7 bases; junction bases outside the gene matches: 2. The CDR3 consists of 13 residues. The CDR3 bases are TGTGCCAGCAGCTCCGGGACAGGTGAAAAACTGTTTTTT. Protein: CASSSGTGEKLFF.

The chain joins TRBV27 to TRBJ1-2; 9 nucleotides match TRBD1. CDR1 MNHEY and CDR2 SMNVEV come from the germline V gene (reference sequence). V was clipped by 5 bases and J by 7 bases; unmatched bases: 14. The CDR3 has 16 residues. CDR3 coding DNA: TGTGCCAGCAGTGCACGGACAGGGGTCGGACGGAGTGGCTACACCTTC. It specifies CASSARTGVGRSGYTF.

The chain is built from TRBV5-1 and TRBJ1-2; 7 nucleotides agree with TRBD1. Germline CDR1 SGHRS, CDR2 YFSETQ. J gave up 7 bases and V 0 bases, and 3 bases lay outside the gene matches. The CDR3 loop spans 13 amino acids. The CDR3 reads CASSLGQGSGYTF. The CDR3 nucleotides are TGCGCCAGCAGCTTGGGACAGGGTAGTGGCTACACCTTC.

The gene calls are TRBV30 and TRBJ1-4; 7 bases fit TRBD1. CDR3 length: 14 residues. Germline assignment: CDR1 GTSNPN and CDR2 SVGIG (reference sequence). The J segment lost 4 bases and the V segment lost 2 bases, leaving 4 bases of the junction unmatched. The CDR3 DNA is TGTGCCTGGAGTAGGACAGGACTTAATGAAAAACTGTTTTTT. It yields the protein CAWSRTGLNEKLFF. The full variable domain, in which reference TRBV30 and TRBJ1-4 provide the parts outside the CDR3, is SQTIHQWPATLVQPVGSPLSLECTVEGTSNPNLYWYRQAAGRGLQLLFYSVGIGQISSEVPQNLSASRPQDRQFILSSKKLLLSDSGFYLCAWSRTGLNEKLFFGSGTQLSVL.

This clone has a single count. This chain uses TRBV7-2 with TRBJ1-2; the match to TRBD1 covers 10 bases. Germline loops: CDR1 SGHTA, CDR2 FQGNSA. V was clipped by 5 bases and J by 2 bases; unmatched bases: 5. This CDR3 spans 15 amino acids. CDR3: CASSEPGQGNYGYTF. CDR3 nucleotides: TGTGCCAGCAGCGAGCCGGGACAGGGGAACTATGGCTACACCTTC.

The chain joins TRBV5-1 to TRBJ2-5, with 15 bases that match TRBD2. Germline CDR1 is SGHRS and CDR2 is YFSETQ. V gave up 4 bases and J gave up 2 bases; unmatched junction bases: 3. The CDR3 loop spans 16 amino acids. The CDR3 is CASSIGTSGGQETQYF. The CDR3 DNA is TGCGCCAGCAGCATAGGGACTAGCGGGGGGCAAGAGACCCAGTACTTC.

The CDR3 sequence: CASSEEPGGTYEQYF. CDR3 nucleotide sequence: TGTGCCAGCAGTGAAGAACCGGGAGGGACCTACGAGCAGTACTTC. The V call is TRBV6-1, the J call TRBJ2-7; 8 nucleotides align to TRBD2. The V gene's germline CDR1 is MNHNS and CDR2 SASEGT. The junction had 4 bases not matched to a gene; V was cut back by 1 base and J by 2 bases. The CDR3 loop spans 15 amino acids.

V and J are TRBV6-6 and TRBJ1-5, with 7 positions matching TRBD1. This CDR3 has 13 amino acids. J lost 4 bases, V lost 6 bases, and 3 bases had no gene match. Germline V gene lookup returns CDR1 MNHNY and CDR2 SVGAGI (reference sequence). The CDR3 loop is CASRQGQNQPQHF. Written as DNA, the CDR3 is TGTGCCAGCAGACAGGGACAGAATCAGCCCCAGCATTTT.

This chain joins TRBV5-1 and TRBJ2-1; TRBD1 agrees at 9 bases. CDR3 length: 15 residues. Losses at the gene ends were 3 bases for V and 8 bases for J; bases not matched to a gene: 9. CDR1 is SGHRS and CDR2 is YFSETQ in the germline V gene. CDR3 sequence: CASSWTGEGGDEQFF. CDR3 DNA sequence: TGCGCCAGCAGCTGGACAGGGGAGGGTGGGGATGAGCAGTTCTTC.

The rearrangement links TRBV5-5 to TRBJ2-1; tentatively, D is TRBD2 (6 bases). Germline assignment: CDR1 SGHKS and CDR2 YYEKEE (reference sequence). The CDR3 totals 15 residues. Trimming stripped 6 bases from V and 4 bases from J, with 17 bases between. The CDR3 nucleotides read TGTGCCAGCACCCTCGTGGCGGGGCCTTACAATGAGCAGTTCTTC. Translation: CASTLVAGPYNEQFF.

A remark on this clone: One end of the junction is discordant with germline, which a read error may explain. The chain uses TRBV5-1 and TRBJ1-6, with D perhaps TRBD1 (5 bases). Germline values: CDR1 SGHRS, CDR2 YFSETQ. The length of the CDR3 is 14 residues. Here the CDR3 reads CTSSLGLMGSPLHF. The CDR3 region has the DNA TGCACCAGCAGCTTGGGGCTAATGGGTTCACCCCTCCACTTT.

The CDR3 is CASSYDGGEAQYF. As DNA, the CDR3 is TGTGCCAGCAGTTACGACGGTGGGGAGGCCCAGTACTTC. The gene calls are TRBV6-5 and TRBJ2-5, with D perhaps matching TRBD2 (6 bases). V lost 2 bases to trimming and J lost 9 bases, with 13 bases between them. The germline CDR1 and CDR2 sequences are MNHEY and SVGAGI. The CDR3 is made up of 13 amino acids.

This chain uses TRBV7-2 with TRBJ2-5; D unclear. This CDR3 spans 13 amino acids. The V end was cut by 2 bases, the J end by 1 base, with 5 bases between. The V gene's germline CDR1 is SGHTA and CDR2 FQGNSA. The CDR3: CASSLSLQETQYF. CDR3 nucleotides: TGTGCCAGCAGCTTATCGCTCCAAGAGACCCAGTACTTC.

This chain joins TRBV29-1 and TRBJ2-5; D is tentatively TRBD1 or TRBD2 (5 bases each). CDR3 length: 12 amino acids. Germline CDR1 reads SQVTM; CDR2 reads ANQGSEA. Deletions cut 6 bases from V and 3 bases from J, with 11 bases between. The CDR3 here is CSVKVGEETQYF. Written as DNA, the CDR3 is TGCAGCGTAAAGGTGGGGGAAGAGACCCAGTACTTC.

The chain is built from TRBV6-5 and TRBJ1-3; 9 nucleotides line up with TRBD1. The V gene end was trimmed by 6 bases and the J gene end by 2 bases; junction bases not matched to a gene: 5. This CDR3 region has 15 residues. Germline V gene sequence: CDR1 MNHEY, CDR2 SVGAGI. CDR3 protein: CASSRQGVPGNTIYF. Written as DNA, the CDR3 is TGTGCCAGCAGCAGACAGGGGGTCCCTGGAAACACCATATATTTT.

This chain joins TRBV2 and TRBJ1-5; D is possibly TRBD1 (6 bases). Trimming shortened V by 4 bases and J by 0 bases, and 16 bases separated the two germline ends. The CDR3 sequence is 17 residues long. Germline V lookup: CDR1 SNHLY, CDR2 FYNNEI. This chain's CDR3 is CASSVGAGAHSNQPQHF. The CDR3 DNA reads as TGTGCCAGCAGTGTTGGGGCAGGGGCCCATAGCAATCAGCCCCAGCATTTT.